This T cell receptor beta chain was captured by sequencing in a study of Graves' ophthalmopathy and Graves' hyperthyroidism. Study-wide context: There was a collection of peripheral blood at initial diagnosis, before any treatment.

Investigators amplified TCR beta CDR3 regions from RNA transcripts. HTBI primers were used in a first-round RT-PCR, which preceded a second-round multiplex PCR. One entry per CDR3 protein, called by TCRdb with MiXCR from the multiplex PCR reads. The sample gives about 210,000 distinct CDR3 sequences, 25% to 30% of which show up once; around 9.8% is in the top ten. Study-wide results and caveats: A model of 13 signatures distinguished ophthalmopathy from stable hyperthyroidism at approximately 90% sensitivity and approximately 81% specificity.

On this clonotype itself: The antigen remains unidentified.

No donor had other autoimmune disease, uncontrolled infection, pregnancy or lactation. Sequencing input: peripheral blood. This sequence originates from a man aged 45-65 years with Graves' ophthalmopathy.

This CDR3 is CASSPEGDGETQYF. The CDR3 nucleotides are TGTGCCAGCAGTCCTGAGGGGGATGGCGAGACCCAGTACTTC. V and J are TRBV12-3 or TRBV12-4 and TRBJ2-5, with a weak D call TRBD1 (6 bases). Trimming removed 5 bases from V and 5 bases from J, with 15 bases in between. The CDR3 sequence is 14 residues long.